Below, 16 T cell receptor beta chains from the same sample are listed, as sequenced in a study of PD-L1 blockade in urothelial cancer. The data were produced by immunoSEQ multiplex PCR, yet TCRdb's version contains in-frame clones alone and is incomplete. The sample yields some 87,000 clones, around 86% seen once. Sample time point: pretreatment peripheral blood. Specimen: PBMCs, collected around atezolizumab (anti-PD-L1) treatment. These receptors came from a man aged 55 to 70 with urothelial cancer.

The chain employs TRBV2 and TRBJ1-2; D is uncertain. This CDR3 comprises 14 residues. Trimming cost V 2 bases and J 8 bases, with 15 bases left between them. Germline-derived CDR1 and CDR2 are SNHLY and FYNNEI. The CDR3 DNA follows: TGTGCCAGCAGTGAACGTCCCTCTATAACCGGCTACACCTTC. Translated: CASSERPSITGYTF.

This clone is a singleton in its sample. The J gene is TRBJ2-5, the V gene TRBV6-1; perhaps TRBD2 as D (6 bases). The germline V and J ends were trimmed by 2 bases and 4 bases, with 11 bases remaining between them. There are 14 residues in the CDR3. CDR1 and CDR2 from the germline V gene are MNHNS and SASEGT. In nucleotides, the CDR3 is TGTGCCAGCAGTGAAAGGAGGGTGGGAGAGACCCAGTACTTC. This encodes CASSERRVGETQYF.

This rearrangement joins TRBV5-6 to TRBJ2-7; 12 nucleotides align to TRBD2. Per the germline V gene, CDR1 is SGHDT and CDR2 is YYEEEE. Trimming at V came to 4 bases and at J to 4 bases, leaving 6 bases not matched to a gene. This CDR3 region has 15 residues. CDR3 amino acids: CASSGRTSGNYEQYF. CDR3 nucleotide sequence: TGTGCCAGCAGCGGCCGGACTAGCGGGAATTACGAGCAGTACTTC.

The gene calls are TRBV27 and TRBJ2-7, with 9 positions matching TRBD2. Germline CDR1 reads MNHEY; CDR2 reads SMNVEV (reference sequence). CDR3 length equals 14 residues. Trimming at V came to 4 bases and at J to 3 bases, leaving 4 bases not matched to a gene. The CDR3 nucleotides are TGTGCCAGCAGTTGGGCTAGCGGGGACTACGAGCAGTACTTC. As protein: CASSWASGDYEQYF.

The chain recombines TRBV23-1 with TRBJ1-5; perhaps TRBD1 as D (5 bases). TRBV23-1 is flagged as an ORF with uncertain function. Trimming removed 7 bases at V and 5 bases at J, with 18 bases between. The CDR3 runs to 15 residues. Written as DNA, the CDR3 is TGCGCCAGCATCCGAGCAGGGTGGGTCCATCAGCCCCAGCATTTT. This sequence encodes CASIRAGWVHQPQHF.

The chain has TRBV28 and TRBJ1-2; 7 bases fit TRBD1. From germline, CDR1 is MDHEN and CDR2 SYDVKM. This CDR3 comprises 15 residues. Trimming cost V 7 bases and J 0 bases; bases outside gene matches: 8. The CDR3 sequence: CASNLRDSANYGYTF. CDR3 sequence (DNA): TGTGCCAGCAACCTCCGGGACAGCGCTAACTATGGCTACACCTTC.

V and J are TRBV6-1 and TRBJ2-3, with a tentative D call TRBD2 (7 bases). With 0 bases removed from V and 5 bases from J, the gap between germline ends came to 15 bases. This CDR3 is 16 amino acids long. The germline V gene encodes CDR1 MNHNS and CDR2 SASEGT. The CDR3 sequence is CASSEALRGGVDTQYF. The CDR3, as DNA: TGTGCCAGCAGTGAAGCGCTTAGGGGGGGCGTAGATACGCAGTATTTT.

This chain uses TRBV29-1 with TRBJ1-1; 8 bases align to TRBD1. This CDR3 spans 13 amino acids. J was trimmed by 4 bases and V by 6 bases; bases with no gene match: 7. From germline, CDR1 is SQVTM and CDR2 ANQGSEA. The CDR3 spells CSVAGGEATEAFF. The CDR3 DNA is TGCAGCGTGGCAGGGGGCGAGGCCACTGAAGCTTTCTTT.

The V gene is TRBV4-2, the J gene TRBJ2-7, with TRBD1 identical over 8 bases. CDR1 and CDR2 (germline): LGHNA, YNFKEQ. J was trimmed by 7 bases and V by 3 bases; bases with no gene match: 8. This CDR3 is built from 14 residues. The CDR3 region has the DNA TGTGCCAGCAGCCAGGACAGGGCCCGGGGTGAGCAGTACTTC. The encoded protein is CASSQDRARGEQYF.

The rearrangement links TRBV30 to TRBJ2-1; a possible D gene is TRBD2 (6 bases). The CDR3 totals 14 residues. Trimming pared 2 bases from V and 4 bases from J, leaving 12 bases between. Per germline, CDR1 GTSNPN and CDR2 SVGIG (reference sequence). CDR3 amino acids: CAWSNSGRYNEQFF. CDR3 DNA sequence: TGTGCCTGGAGTAATAGCGGCAGATACAATGAGCAGTTCTTC. The full variable domain, in which reference TRBV30 and TRBJ2-1 provide the parts outside the CDR3, is SQTIHQWPATLVQPVGSPLSLECTVEGTSNPNLYWYRQAAGRGLQLLFYSVGIGQISSEVPQNLSASRPQDRQFILSSKKLLLSDSGFYLCAWSNSGRYNEQFFGPGTRLTVL.

The CDR3 DNA reads TGCGCCAGCAGACGGACTAGCGGGGTCGGTGAGCAGTACTTC. Amino acid sequence: CASRRTSGVGEQYF. The chain joins TRBV5-1 to TRBJ2-7, with 12 nucleotides matching TRBD2. Germline CDR1 is SGHRS and CDR2 is YFSETQ. Trimming took 5 bases from V and 7 from J; bases not matched to a gene: 7. The CDR3 loop spans 14 amino acids.

The chain has TRBV7-9 and TRBJ1-4, with TRBD1 identical over 7 bases. The CDR3 length is 15 residues. CDR1 is SEHNR, CDR2 FQNEAQ, per germline (reference sequence). V gave up 5 bases and J gave up 8 bases; unmatched junction bases: 11. The CDR3 DNA sequence: TGTGCCAGCAGCCCCTCAGGGGGGTTGGAGGAAAAACTGTTTTTT. Protein product: CASSPSGGLEEKLFF.

The chain recombines TRBV6-6 with TRBJ1-5, with D possibly TRBD1 on 6 matching bases. Per germline, CDR1 MNHNY and CDR2 SVGAGI (reference sequence). The CDR3 has 15 amino acids. Trimming removed 5 bases from V and 5 bases from J, with 16 bases in between. CDR3 sequence: CASSPLGAWDQPQHF. The CDR3 bases are TGTGCCAGCAGTCCGTTGGGGGCGTGGGATCAGCCCCAGCATTTT.

The V gene is TRBV5-1, the J gene TRBJ2-3, with 12 bases aligning to TRBD1. The ends lost 3 bases at V and 7 bases at J; junction bases unmatched: 3. CDR3 length: 14 residues. CDR1 is SGHRS, CDR2 YFSETQ, per germline. The DNA of the CDR3 is TGCGCCAGCAGCTCGGGACAGGGGGCCCATACGCAGTATTTT. Translation gives CASSSGQGAHTQYF.

The V call is TRBV19, the J call TRBJ2-5; 11 bases align to TRBD1. With 7 bases clipped from V and 5 bases from J, the junction kept 3 bases outside the gene matches. CDR3 length: 13 residues. Germline V gene lookup returns CDR1 LNHDA and CDR2 SQIVND (reference sequence). The DNA for the CDR3 is TGTGCCAGTAACGGACAGGGGGCCGAGACCCAGTACTTC. Translating it yields CASNGQGAETQYF.

The genes are TRBV28 and TRBJ1-3, with 7 bases identical to TRBD1. CDR1 and CDR2 (germline): MDHEN, SYDVKM. This CDR3 comprises 16 residues. J was trimmed by 2 bases and V by 3 bases; bases with no gene match: 7. The CDR3 DNA is TGTGCCAGCAGTTTGAGAGGGGGGACAGCTGGAAACACCATATATTTT. Encoded protein: CASSLRGGTAGNTIYF.